A single sample is the source of the 25 T cell receptor beta chains below, sequenced in a study of blood T cell repertoires in COVID-19. Libraries were prepared by immunoSEQ multiplex PCR; TCRdb keeps only in-frame clonotypes and omits some of them. The repertoire holds roughly 250,000 clones, with more than 85% as singletons. The specimen sequenced was peripheral blood. These receptors all come from a person aged 18 to 35 with COVID-19, enrolled during active disease.

The chain joins TRBV2 to TRBJ1-1; 7 bases fit TRBD1. Germline trimming cut 11 bases from V and 3 bases from J; bases unmatched to any gene: 9. From germline, CDR1 is SNHLY and CDR2 FYNNEI. The CDR3 sequence is 13 residues long. CDR3 residues: CAGRGGEYTEAFF. CDR3 DNA sequence: TGTGCCGGCCGAGGGGGCGAGTACACTGAAGCTTTCTTT.

This chain joins TRBV20-1 and TRBJ2-7; D perhaps matches TRBD1 (6 bases). This CDR3 has 11 amino acids. The germline CDR1 and CDR2 sequences are DFQATT and SNEGSKA (reference sequence). Trimming took off 7 bases at V and 5 bases at J, with 12 bases between the two ends. As DNA, the CDR3 is TGCAGTGTAACAGGGCTGGACGAGCAGTACTTC. It codes for CSVTGLDEQYF.

The rearrangement links TRBV29-1 to TRBJ2-2; no clear D. The V gene's germline CDR1 is SQVTM and CDR2 ANQGSEA. Trimming cost V 3 bases and J 5 bases, with 10 bases left between them. CDR3 length: 13 amino acids. CDR3 sequence reads: CSVERSETGELFF. The DNA of the CDR3 is TGCAGCGTTGAGCGATCGGAGACCGGGGAGCTGTTTTTT.

The rearrangement joins TRBV12-5 to TRBJ1-2; unclear D gene. V was shortened by 1 base and J by 4 bases, with 10 bases between the two germline ends. This CDR3 has 14 amino acids. Germline V lookup: CDR1 LGHNT, CDR2 FRNRAP. The CDR3 protein is CASGLAPSGYGYTF. CDR3 DNA sequence: TGTGCTAGTGGTTTGGCCCCCTCGGGCTATGGCTACACCTTC.

The J gene is TRBJ2-5, the V gene TRBV24-1; D remains unclear. Trimming removed 7 bases from V and 0 bases from J, with 8 bases in between. The CDR3 has 13 amino acids. The V gene's germline CDR1 is KGHDR and CDR2 SFDVKD. The CDR3 coding sequence is TGTGCCACCAGGGCGGTGAACCAAGAGACCCAGTACTTC. Translation gives CATRAVNQETQYF.

This chain links TRBV14 with TRBJ2-7; tentatively, D is TRBD1 (5 bases). The CDR3 consists of 16 residues. The germline V gene has CDR1 SGHDN and CDR2 FVKESK. V lost 2 bases to trimming and J lost 0 bases, with 14 bases between them. The CDR3 loop reads CASSQSDSSSSYEQYF. The CDR3 DNA follows: TGTGCCAGCAGCCAATCCGACAGTTCGAGCTCCTACGAGCAGTACTTC. Filled out from reference TRBV14 and TRBJ2-7, the complete variable domain reads EAGVTQFPSHSVIEKGQTVTLRCDPISGHDNLYWYRRVMGKEIKFLLHFVKESKQDESGMPNNRFLAERTGGTYSTLKVQPAELEDSGVYFCASSQSDSSSSYEQYFGPGTRLTVT.

This clone was recorded a few times. V usage is TRBV3-1 (or the pseudogene TRBV3-2) and J usage is TRBJ2-7; D call uncertain. Germline CDR1 LGHDT, CDR2 YNNKEL (reference sequence). The CDR3 runs 13 residues. The V and J ends lost 0 bases and 6 bases respectively, with 9 bases between them. The CDR3 loop is CASSQDPLREQYF. In nucleotides, the CDR3 is TGTGCCAGCAGCCAAGATCCCCTCCGCGAGCAGTACTTC.

V and J are TRBV6-6 and TRBJ2-1; D is perhaps TRBD2 (6 bases). The V end lost 7 bases, the J end lost 7 bases, and 20 bases lay between the germline ends. The germline V gene has CDR1 MNHNY and CDR2 SVGAGI (reference sequence). This CDR3 region has 15 residues. CDR3 amino acids: CASILPRGALNEQFF. For the CDR3, the DNA is TGTGCCAGCATCTTACCGCGGGGCGCCCTAAATGAGCAGTTCTTC.

The chain has TRBV7-2 and TRBJ2-1; D is perhaps TRBD1 (6 bases). The CDR3 consists of 13 residues. The V end was cut by 4 bases, the J end by 4 bases, with 8 bases between. Germline loops: CDR1 SGHTA, CDR2 FQGNSA. The CDR3 here is CASSSGTYNEQFF. CDR3 sequence (DNA): TGTGCCAGCAGCTCGGGGACATACAATGAGCAGTTCTTC.

This clone was recorded a few times. The chain is built from TRBV5-1 and TRBJ2-1; 8 bases fit TRBD2. This CDR3 spans 15 amino acids. CDR1 SGHRS and CDR2 YFSETQ come from the germline V gene. With V trimmed by 2 bases and J by 2 bases, 3 bases remained unmatched. This CDR3 reads CASSLSSGTYNEQFF. The CDR3 DNA reads TGCGCCAGCAGCTTAAGTAGCGGGACCTACAATGAGCAGTTCTTC.

The chain links TRBV14 to TRBJ1-3; no firm D call. The CDR3 contains 16 residues. Germline values: CDR1 SGHDN, CDR2 FVKESK. V dropped 0 bases and J dropped 1 base, with 10 bases sitting between them. CDR3 in DNA: TGTGCCAGCAGCCAAGACAGGCGTATATCTGGAAACACCATATATTTT. It yields the protein CASSQDRRISGNTIYF.

In its sample, this clone was seen once. V usage is TRBV7-9 and J usage is TRBJ1-1, with 10 bases that match TRBD1. CDR1 SEHNR and CDR2 FQNEAQ come from the germline V gene (reference sequence). The CDR3 runs 16 residues. Trimming cost V 3 bases and J 1 base; bases outside gene matches: 5. This CDR3 is CASSFGDRGGNTEAFF. The CDR3 nucleotides read TGTGCCAGCAGCTTTGGGGACAGGGGAGGGAACACTGAAGCTTTCTTT.

The J gene is TRBJ2-5, the V gene TRBV9, with no clear D. The germline CDR1 and CDR2 sequences are SGDLS and YYNGEE. V was trimmed by 1 base and J by 4 bases, leaving 14 bases between them. The CDR3 totals 15 residues. DNA of the CDR3: TGTGCCAGCAGCGTACTTAGGCTAGAGTTAGAGACCCAGTACTTC. This translates into CASSVLRLELETQYF.

The rearrangement links TRBV5-1 to TRBJ2-5, with 8 bases fitting TRBD1. The V segment lost 3 bases and the J segment 2 bases; nucleotides outside the gene matches: 3. Per the germline V gene, CDR1 is SGHRS and CDR2 is YFSETQ. The CDR3 runs to 14 residues. CDR3 DNA sequence: TGCGCCAGCAGCTACAGGGGGTATCAAGAGACCCAGTACTTC. Its translation: CASSYRGYQETQYF.

Written as DNA, the CDR3 is TGTGCCAGTAGCCCCGGACAGGGGAGAAATGAGCAGTTCTTC. Translating gives CASSPGQGRNEQFF. The chain combines TRBV19 with TRBJ2-1; TRBD1 matches 9 bases. Germline V gene sequence: CDR1 LNHDA, CDR2 SQIVND (reference sequence). The CDR3 runs to 14 residues. V gave up 6 bases and J gave up 7 bases; unmatched junction bases: 7.

This chain links TRBV28 with TRBJ2-7, with 7 bases matching TRBD1. This CDR3 contains 11 residues. J gave up 6 bases and V 6 bases, and 2 bases lay outside the gene matches. Germline-derived CDR1 and CDR2 are MDHEN and SYDVKM. The CDR3 DNA reads TGTGCCAGCAGCGACAGGGCCGAGCAGTACTTC. Protein sequence: CASSDRAEQYF.

The table lists this clone with a count of one. The CDR3 sequence: CASSLSQRLNYGYTF. The CDR3 coding sequence is TGTGCCAGCAGTTTATCGCAACGGTTAAACTATGGCTACACCTTC. The chain employs TRBV27 and TRBJ1-2, with D uncertain. The length of the CDR3 is 15 residues. Germline V gives CDR1 MNHEY, CDR2 SMNVEV (reference sequence). Trimming shortened V by 0 bases and J by 2 bases, and 10 bases separated the two germline ends.

V gene TRBV5-1 combines with J gene TRBJ1-2; D gene uncertain. The CDR3 length is 14 residues. The V end lost 5 bases, the J end lost 2 bases, and 13 bases lay between the germline ends. Germline values: CDR1 SGHRS, CDR2 YFSETQ. In DNA form, the CDR3 reads TGCGCCAGCAGTTCGACGAACAGCAACTATGGCTACACCTTC. Translation gives CASSSTNSNYGYTF.

The chain has TRBV30 and TRBJ2-7, with 7 bases aligning to TRBD2. The CDR3 runs to 12 residues. CDR1 is GTSNPN, CDR2 SVGIG, per germline (reference sequence). Losses at the gene ends were 2 bases for V and 6 bases for J; bases not matched to a gene: 4. The CDR3 is CAWSSTSLEQYF. CDR3 bases: TGTGCCTGGAGTTCGACTAGCCTCGAGCAGTACTTC.

The chain couples TRBV10-2 to TRBJ1-5, with a weak D call TRBD1 (6 bases). Trimming removed 2 bases from V and 0 bases from J, with 14 bases in between. Germline V CDR1 and CDR2: WSHSY, SAAADI. This CDR3 contains 17 residues. CDR3 sequence reads: CASSETRGSYSNQPQHF. The CDR3 DNA is TGCGCCAGCAGTGAGACTAGGGGGTCCTATAGCAATCAGCCCCAGCATTTT.

The chain uses TRBV19 and TRBJ2-3; D gene ambiguous. V lost 2 bases and J lost 1, with 4 bases in between. Germline CDR1 is LNHDA and CDR2 is SQIVND (reference sequence). This CDR3 region has 13 residues. The CDR3 bases are TGTGCCAGTAGTATACTTGGCACAGATACGCAGTATTTT. Its translation is CASSILGTDTQYF.

The chain combines TRBV12-3 or TRBV12-4 with TRBJ1-2; 8 nucleotides agree with TRBD1. After removal of 6 bases from V and 7 bases from J, the junction contained 7 bases not matched to a gene. The CDR3 loop spans 13 amino acids. DNA for the CDR3: TGTGCCAGCAGCCTTACAGGGGGAGTTGGCTACACCTTC. Translation: CASSLTGGVGYTF.

The chain couples TRBV18 to TRBJ1-4; D possibly corresponds to TRBD1 (6 bases). Germline assignment: CDR1 KGHSH and CDR2 LQKENI. Trimming took 1 base from V and 8 from J, leaving 14 bases between them. The CDR3 loop spans 15 amino acids. CDR3 sequence: CASSPQGGLGEKLFF. As DNA, the CDR3 is TGTGCCAGCTCACCACAAGGGGGTTTGGGCGAAAAACTGTTTTTT.

This sequence joins TRBV6-1 and TRBJ2-5; 14 bases agree with TRBD2. This CDR3 comprises 15 residues. Germline V gives CDR1 MNHNS, CDR2 SASEGT. With V trimmed by 2 bases and J by 7 bases, 3 bases remained unmatched. The CDR3 bases are TGTGCCAGCAGTGAAAGTGGACTAGCGGGAGGGACCCAGTACTTC. Translation: CASSESGLAGGTQYF.

Of note for this clone: Other DNA sequences within the sample encode an identical CDR3. The chain combines TRBV27 with TRBJ1-3, with D possibly being TRBD1 (5 bases). The CDR3 has 16 residues. Trimming took 0 bases from V and 0 from J, leaving 9 bases between them. Germline-derived CDR1 and CDR2 are MNHEY and SMNVEV (reference sequence). The CDR3 DNA follows: TGTGCCAGCAGTTTATCAGGGGTTCTCTCTGGAAACACCATATATTTT. It yields the protein CASSLSGVLSGNTIYF.